Below, 20 T cell receptor beta chains from the same sample are listed, as sequenced in a study of blood T cell repertoires in COVID-19. TCRdb keeps only in-frame clones here, not all; method: immunoSEQ multiplex PCR. Of about 76,000 clones listed, approximately 86% are singletons. The sample comprised peripheral blood. Receptor source: a human donor in a cohort sampled during active COVID-19.

This sequence joins TRBV5-6 and TRBJ1-6, with 9 bases fitting TRBD1. Germline lookup yields CDR1 SGHDT and CDR2 YYEEEE. V shed 4 bases, J shed 7 bases, and the junction held 12 bases outside the gene matches. The CDR3 has 17 amino acids. CDR3 residues: CASSPTRTGARNSPLHF. DNA of the CDR3: TGTGCCAGCAGCCCGACGAGGACAGGGGCCAGGAATTCACCCCTCCACTTT.

This chain joins TRBV5-1 and TRBJ1-4, with TRBD1 matching over 7 bases. The germline V gene encodes CDR1 SGHRS and CDR2 YFSETQ. This CDR3 has 15 amino acids. After removal of 5 bases from V and 5 bases from J, the junction contained 9 bases not matched to a gene. CDR3 protein: CASSSEGADNEKLFF. The CDR3 DNA reads as TGCGCCAGCAGTTCGGAGGGGGCGGACAATGAAAAACTGTTTTTT.

The CDR3 nucleotides read TGCGCCAGCAGCTCAGGACTATTTTCACCTGAGCAGTTCTTC. Protein sequence: CASSSGLFSPEQFF. This chain connects TRBV10-1 to TRBJ2-1, with D perhaps TRBD2 (6 bases). V lost 6 bases and J 9 bases, leaving 18 bases between the germline ends. CDR3 length: 14 residues. Per the germline V gene, CDR1 is WNHNN and CDR2 is SYGVQD (reference sequence).

The J gene is TRBJ2-7, the V gene TRBV28; 7 bases are a match to TRBD2. The length of the CDR3 is 14 residues. CDR1 is MDHEN and CDR2 is SYDVKM in the germline V gene. The trim removed 7 bases at V and 2 bases at J, leaving 8 bases unmatched. The CDR3 reads CASTKSGGPYEQYF. CDR3 coding DNA: TGTGCCAGCACCAAATCGGGGGGTCCCTACGAGCAGTACTTC.

The J gene is TRBJ1-5, the V gene TRBV7-9; 7 nucleotides agree with TRBD1. Per the germline V gene, CDR1 is SEHNR and CDR2 is FQNEAQ (reference sequence). Unmatched junction bases numbered 0, after V lost 2 bases and J lost 5 bases. The CDR3 extends over 13 amino acids. In DNA, the CDR3 is TGTGCCAGCAGCTTACAGGGGGATCAGCCCCAGCATTTT. Translation gives CASSLQGDQPQHF.

This chain connects TRBV5-6 to TRBJ1-1, with a tentative D call TRBD1 (6 bases). V was shortened by 4 bases and J by 0 bases, with 13 bases between the two germline ends. The CDR3 has 15 amino acids. Germline CDR1 reads SGHDT; CDR2 reads YYEEEE. CDR3 sequence: CASSHSGDMNTEAFF. As DNA, the CDR3 is TGTGCCAGCAGCCACTCAGGGGACATGAACACTGAAGCTTTCTTT.

The chain carries TRBV21-1 and TRBJ1-1. TRBV21-1 corresponds to a pseudogene. The CDR3 sequence is 15 residues long. The CDR3 sequence: CASSKIDRGGTEAFF. The DNA of the CDR3 is TGTGCCAGCAGCAAAATAGATCGAGGAGGGACTGAAGCTTTCTTT.

The J gene is TRBJ1-2, the V gene TRBV20-1; no clear D. Trimming pared 3 bases from V and 10 bases from J, leaving 12 bases between. Germline-derived CDR1 and CDR2 are DFQATT and SNEGSKA (reference sequence). CDR3 size: 11 residues. The DNA for the CDR3 is TGCAGTGCTAGTACGGGTAACATCTACACCTTC. This encodes CSASTGNIYTF.

The chain carries TRBV20-1 and TRBJ2-3; 7 bases are shared with TRBD2. This CDR3 is 18 amino acids long. V lost 3 bases, J lost 2 bases, and 17 bases stayed unmatched. In germline, CDR1 is DFQATT, CDR2 SNEGSKA (reference sequence). The CDR3 loop reads CSASSGSERGTFTDTQYF. The DNA for the CDR3 is TGCAGTGCTAGTTCTGGTTCGGAGCGGGGCACTTTCACAGATACGCAGTATTTT.

V usage is TRBV7-2 and J usage is TRBJ1-3; D unresolved. Germline lookup yields CDR1 SGHTA and CDR2 FQGNSA. CDR3 length: 15 residues. The V end lost 2 bases, the J end lost 0 bases, and 8 bases lay between the germline ends. CDR3 amino acids: CASSLNGPSGNTIYF. The DNA for the CDR3 is TGTGCCAGCAGCTTAAATGGGCCCTCTGGAAACACCATATATTTT.

This chain joins TRBV29-1 and TRBJ1-2; D not certain. Between the trimmed V and J ends, which lost 0 bases and 8 bases, there was a span of 7 bases. The CDR3 runs 11 residues. In germline, CDR1 is SQVTM, CDR2 ANQGSEA. The CDR3 nucleotides are TGCAGCGTTGAAGAGGAGGTCGGCTACACCTTC. Translation gives CSVEEEVGYTF.

This clone was seen just once. The chain employs TRBV27 and TRBJ2-7; 7 bases map to TRBD2. The germline gives CDR1 MNHEY, CDR2 SMNVEV (reference sequence). The CDR3 has 16 residues. V dropped 6 bases and J dropped 0; count of bases not matched to a gene: 11. The CDR3 DNA follows: TGTGCCAGCAGGCGGGCGAGCGGGGCGAGCTCCTACGAGCAGTACTTC. Protein: CASRRASGASSYEQYF.

The genes are TRBV7-3 and TRBJ2-2; 7 nucleotides agree with TRBD1. Germline loops: CDR1 SGHTA, CDR2 FQGTGA. The CDR3 covers 14 residues. V shed 5 bases, J shed 6 bases, and the junction held 6 bases outside the gene matches. The CDR3 nucleotides are TGTGCCAGCAGCCGACAGGGAAGGTCCGGGGAGCTGTTTTTT. It translates to CASSRQGRSGELFF.

This CDR3 reads CASSPGQGHQPQHF. In DNA, the CDR3 is TGTGCCAGCAGTCCGGGACAGGGTCATCAGCCCCAGCATTTT. The chain couples TRBV27 to TRBJ1-5; TRBD1 matches at 9 bases. CDR1 is MNHEY and CDR2 is SMNVEV in the germline V gene (reference sequence). Trimming at V came to 5 bases and at J to 5 bases, leaving 4 bases not matched to a gene. The CDR3 contains 14 residues.

V and J are TRBV27 and TRBJ1-1; D gene ambiguous. The V gene's germline CDR1 is MNHEY and CDR2 SMNVEV (reference sequence). V was clipped by 0 bases and J by 1 base, with 6 bases between them. CDR3 size: 14 residues. The CDR3 protein is CASSLSSQNTEAFF. The DNA for the CDR3 is TGTGCCAGCAGTTTATCGAGTCAGAACACTGAAGCTTTCTTT.

V gene TRBV28 combines with J gene TRBJ2-2, with no clear D. This CDR3 comprises 13 residues. Trimming shortened V by 1 base and J by 3 bases, and 3 bases separated the two germline ends. The germline V gene has CDR1 MDHEN and CDR2 SYDVKM. CDR3 coding DNA: TGTGCCAGCAGTTTATCTTACACCGGGGAGCTGTTTTTT. This gives the protein CASSLSYTGELFF.

The chain is built from TRBV11-3 and TRBJ2-3; tentatively, D is TRBD2 (6 bases). This CDR3 contains 16 residues. Germline V lookup: CDR1 SGHNT, CDR2 YENEEA. Deletions cut 2 bases from V and 2 bases from J, with 14 bases between. The CDR3 region is CASSLRGGTLTDTQYF. DNA of the CDR3: TGTGCCAGCAGCTTACGTGGCGGGACCCTCACAGATACGCAGTATTTT.

This chain links TRBV4-2 with TRBJ1-4; TRBD1 matches at 9 bases. CDR3 length: 15 residues. V dropped 5 bases and J dropped 8; count of bases not matched to a gene: 9. Germline loops: CDR1 LGHNA, CDR2 YNFKEQ. This chain's CDR3 is CASSINRDRDEKLFF. CDR3 DNA sequence: TGTGCCAGCAGCATTAACCGGGACAGGGACGAAAAACTGTTTTTT.

V is TRBV18 and J is TRBJ2-7, with 10 bases matching TRBD1. The CDR3 spans 19 residues. The V segment lost 1 base and the J segment 4 bases; nucleotides outside the gene matches: 16. Germline loops: CDR1 KGHSH, CDR2 LQKENI. CDR3 sequence: CASSPRRDRGLSTLYEQYF. For the CDR3, the DNA is TGTGCCAGCTCACCACGCCGGGACAGGGGACTTTCGACCCTTTACGAGCAGTACTTC.

This rearrangement joins TRBV10-2 to TRBJ2-5; 9 nucleotides line up with TRBD2. CDR3 length: 16 amino acids. Germline CDR1 and CDR2: WSHSY and SAAADI. V gave up 7 bases and J gave up 3 bases; unmatched junction bases: 12. The DNA for the CDR3 is TGCGCCAGCACCCGGCAGAGACTAGCGGATAAAGAGACCCAGTACTTC. This translates into CASTRQRLADKETQYF.